This T cell receptor (beta chain) was recovered during a study of cytotoxic CD8 clonotypes in ibrutinib-treated CLL. Study details: After treatment lasting a median roughly 12 months, range 6 to 36, response samples were collected.

V lost 4 bases, J lost 15 bases, and 9 bases stayed unmatched. This CDR3 comprises 14 residues. The germline V gene encodes CDR1 SGHTA and CDR2 FQGTGA. TCRdb keeps only in-frame clones here, not all; method: immunoSEQ multiplex PCR. The sample records 20,000 to 30,000 clones, roughly 71% being singletons. As concerns this clone: The antigen remains unidentified.

Study-wide findings and caveats: There were few public clonotypes, and on treatment they contracted or stayed stable.

The V and J genes are TRBV7-3 and TRBJ2-1, with 13 bases that match TRBD2. The sequence derives from a human donor with chronic lymphocytic leukemia. The specimen comprised PBMCs, sampled after 12 months of ibrutinib treatment. CDR3 nucleotides: TGTGCCAGCAGCTCCCCCGGACTAGCGGGGGCCCCGTTCTTC. Residues: CASSSPGLAGAPFF.